These 11 T cell receptor beta chains share one sample of origin, sequenced in a study of blood T cell repertoires in COVID-19. Sequenced by immunoSEQ multiplex PCR; TCRdb stores in-frame clones only, minus some. Of around 160,000 clones in the sample, almost 85% were seen once. Sequencing used peripheral blood. The receptors come from a human donor with acute or convalescent COVID-19. The donor label of this sample is uncertain.

As DNA, the CDR3 is TGTGCCTGGAGTAAGAGCTCCTACGAGCAGTACTTC. Its protein is CAWSKSSYEQYF. This chain connects TRBV30 to TRBJ2-7; D is unresolved. Germline lookup yields CDR1 GTSNPN and CDR2 SVGIG (reference sequence). V was clipped by 2 bases and J by 0 bases, with 5 bases between them. There are 12 residues in the CDR3.

The genes are TRBV29-1 and TRBJ2-1; D remains unclear. Germline V lookup: CDR1 SQVTM, CDR2 ANQGSEA. Trimming took off 4 bases at V and 0 bases at J, with 4 bases between the two ends. The length of the CDR3 is 12 residues. The CDR3 DNA reads as TGCAGCGTTGTATTCTCCTACAATGAGCAGTTCTTC. Its protein is CSVVFSYNEQFF.

The V gene is TRBV4-1, the J gene TRBJ1-2; TRBD1 is a possible D gene (5 bases). Germline V gene sequence: CDR1 MGHRA, CDR2 YSYEKL. CDR3 size: 15 residues. Deletions cut 1 base from V and 3 bases from J, with 12 bases between. CDR3 protein: CASSQAQGRDYGYTF. CDR3 in DNA: TGCGCCAGCAGCCAAGCTCAGGGAAGGGACTATGGCTACACCTTC.

Only one count was recorded for this clone. This chain connects TRBV3-1 (or the pseudogene TRBV3-2) to TRBJ2-2; a weak D match, TRBD2 (6 bases). Germline V gene lookup returns CDR1 LGHDT and CDR2 YNNKEL (reference sequence). The CDR3 runs 15 residues. Trimming pared 6 bases from V and 3 bases from J, leaving 14 bases between. Here the CDR3 reads CASRRDGGYTGELFF. The CDR3, as DNA: TGTGCCAGCAGGCGGGACGGAGGGTACACCGGGGAGCTGTTTTTT.

This clone came up a few times. The chain joins TRBV19 to TRBJ1-5, with unresolved D. With 5 bases removed from V and 3 bases from J, the gap between germline ends came to 8 bases. The CDR3 contains 13 residues. Germline CDR1 is LNHDA and CDR2 is SQIVND (reference sequence). The CDR3 nucleotides are TGTGCCAGTAGTCTCTCAGACAATCAGCCCCAGCATTTT. Its translation is CASSLSDNQPQHF.

The chain recombines TRBV5-1 with TRBJ2-3; weak D call: TRBD1 (5 bases). CDR3 length: 15 residues. CDR1 and CDR2 from the germline V gene are SGHRS and YFSETQ. V gave up 0 bases and J gave up 4 bases, with 12 bases separating them. CDR3 in DNA: TGCGCCAGCAGCTTGGAGGGGATTTTGCCAGATACGCAGTATTTT. Encoded protein: CASSLEGILPDTQYF.

The chain carries TRBV6-6 and TRBJ1-5; no definite D call. The CDR3 is made up of 13 amino acids. CDR1 and CDR2 from the germline V gene are MNHNY and SVGAGI (reference sequence). V was trimmed by 5 bases and J by 4 bases, leaving 9 bases between them. The CDR3 DNA sequence: TGTGCCAGCAGTCCGGACTCGAATCAGCCCCAGCATTTT. The encoded protein is CASSPDSNQPQHF.

Concerning this clone: The junction differs from germline at one of its ends, possibly a read error. The V call is TRBV29-1, the J call TRBJ1-1; D is perhaps TRBD1 (6 bases). Germline V CDR1 and CDR2: SQVTM, ANQGSEA. The CDR3 length is 13 residues. CDR3 coding DNA: TGCAGCGTTGGGGAAACAGGGAACGCTGAAGCTTTCTTT. Translating it yields CSVGETGNAEAFF.

This chain uses TRBV9 with TRBJ1-4; TRBD1 might be the D (5 bases). In germline, CDR1 is SGDLS, CDR2 YYNGEE. The V end was cut by 4 bases, the J end by 10 bases, with 17 bases between. CDR3 length equals 14 residues. CDR3 coding DNA: TGTGCCAGCAGCTTCGATCCGGACATCCCAAAACTGTTTTTT. Encoded protein: CASSFDPDIPKLFF.

V usage is TRBV19 and J usage is TRBJ2-1, with D perhaps matching TRBD2 (6 bases). Trimming removed 3 bases at V and 10 bases at J, with 13 bases between. This CDR3 has 13 amino acids. The germline CDR1 and CDR2 sequences are LNHDA and SQIVND (reference sequence). The CDR3 reads CASSMTVSGEQFF. The CDR3 DNA sequence: TGTGCCAGTAGTATGACTGTGAGCGGGGAGCAGTTCTTC.

Concerning this clone itself: Other DNA sequences of this sample code for an identical CDR3. The chain couples TRBV15 to TRBJ1-5, with a tentative D call TRBD1 (5 bases). The CDR3 contains 14 residues. Trimming took 0 bases from V and 2 from J, leaving 5 bases between them. The germline CDR1 and CDR2 sequences are LNHNV and YYDKDF (reference sequence). The CDR3 region has the DNA TGTGCCACCAGCAGAGACAGGGGCAATCAGCCCCAGCATTTT. This encodes CATSRDRGNQPQHF.